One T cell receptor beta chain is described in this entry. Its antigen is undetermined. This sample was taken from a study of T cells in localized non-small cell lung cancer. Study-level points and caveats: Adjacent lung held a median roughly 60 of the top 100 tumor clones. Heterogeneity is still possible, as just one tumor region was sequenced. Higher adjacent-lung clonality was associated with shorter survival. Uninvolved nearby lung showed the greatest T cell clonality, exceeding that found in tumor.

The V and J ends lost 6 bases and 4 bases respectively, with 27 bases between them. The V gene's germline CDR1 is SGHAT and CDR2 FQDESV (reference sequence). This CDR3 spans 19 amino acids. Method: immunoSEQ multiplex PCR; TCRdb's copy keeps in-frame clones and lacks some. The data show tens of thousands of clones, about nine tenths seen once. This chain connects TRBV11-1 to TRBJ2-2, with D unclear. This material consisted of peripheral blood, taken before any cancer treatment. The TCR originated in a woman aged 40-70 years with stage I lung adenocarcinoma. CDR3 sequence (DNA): TGTGCCAGCAGTCAAGAGTTCCAGTTCCTTCCCGTCGGCACCGGGGAGCTGTTTTTT. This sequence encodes CASSQEFQFLPVGTGELFF.